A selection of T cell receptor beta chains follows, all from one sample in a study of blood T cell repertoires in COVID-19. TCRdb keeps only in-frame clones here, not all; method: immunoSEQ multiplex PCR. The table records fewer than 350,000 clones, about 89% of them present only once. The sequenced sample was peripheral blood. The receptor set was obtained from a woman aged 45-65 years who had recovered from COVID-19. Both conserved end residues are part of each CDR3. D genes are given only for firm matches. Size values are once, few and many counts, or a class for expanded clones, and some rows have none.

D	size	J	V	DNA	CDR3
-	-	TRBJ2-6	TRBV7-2	TGTGCCAGCAGCCTCCGACAGGCTGGGGCCAACGTCCTGACTTTC	CASSLRQAGANVLTF
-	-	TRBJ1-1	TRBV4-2	TGTGCCAGCACCACTCCCGGGGGGACTGAAGCTTTCTTT	CASTTPGGTEAFF
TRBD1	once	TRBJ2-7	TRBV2	TGTGCCAGCAGTCGAAGGACAGGTCGAGCCTACGAGCAGTACTTC	CASSRRTGRAYEQYF
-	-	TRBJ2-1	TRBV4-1	TGCGCCAGCAGCCATAGCTCAGGGGCAGGTGGCGATGAGCAGTTCTTC	CASSHSSGAGGDEQFF
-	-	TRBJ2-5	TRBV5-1	TGCGCCAGCAGCGCGGATACAGGGTTGAAGACCCAGTACTTC	CASSADTGLKTQYF
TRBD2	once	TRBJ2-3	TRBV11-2	TGTGCCAGCAGCTTAGATCTACAGCGGGGCTTTACAGATACGCAGTATTTT	CASSLDLQRGFTDTQYF
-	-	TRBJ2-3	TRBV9	TGTGCCAGCAGCGCCTTAAGCGGTAGCACAGATACGCAGTATTTT	CASSALSGSTDTQYF
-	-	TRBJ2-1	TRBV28	TGTGCCAGCAGTTTTGGGGGCGGTGACTACAATGAGCAGTTCTTC	CASSFGGGDYNEQFF
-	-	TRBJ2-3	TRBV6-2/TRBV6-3	TGTGCCAGCAGTTACTCGTCGGTCCCGAGCGGTGATACGCAGTATTTT	CASSYSSVPSGDTQYF
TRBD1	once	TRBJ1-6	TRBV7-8	TGTGCCAGCGGGGACAGCTCCTATAATTCACCCCTCCACTTT	CASGDSSYNSPLHF
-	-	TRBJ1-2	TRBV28	TGTGCCAGCAGTTTTAGGGGGACGTACTATGGCTACACCTTC	CASSFRGTYYGYTF
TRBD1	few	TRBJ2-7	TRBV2	TGTGCCAGCAGGGATGGACAGGGTGTCTCCTACGAGCAGTACTTC	CASRDGQGVSYEQYF
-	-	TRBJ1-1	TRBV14	TGTGCCAGCAGCCGCAGGGGATCTCAAGCTTTCTTT	CASSRRGSQAFF
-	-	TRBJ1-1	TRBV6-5	TGTGCCAGCAGTTATCGGACAGCTAACACTGAAGCTTTCTTT	CASSYRTANTEAFF
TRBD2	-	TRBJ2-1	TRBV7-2	TGTGCCAGCAGCTTAGGTACTAGCGGGAGTGGTGAGCAGTTCTTC	CASSLGTSGSGEQFF
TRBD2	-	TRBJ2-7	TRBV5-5	TGTGCCAGCAGCTTAGGAGGCGGGAGCTACGAGCAGTACTTC	CASSLGGGSYEQYF
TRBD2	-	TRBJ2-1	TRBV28	TGTGCCAGCAGTCCCGCGGGGGCGGGGGGACTTGAGCAGTTCTTC	CASSPAGAGGLEQFF
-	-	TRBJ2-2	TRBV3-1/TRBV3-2	TGTGCCAGCAGCCAAGATTCGGGGATGAACACCGGGGAGCTGTTTTTT	CASSQDSGMNTGELFF
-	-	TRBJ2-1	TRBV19	TGTGCCAGTAGTATAGATCACAGATCCAATGAGCAGTTCTTC	CASSIDHRSNEQFF
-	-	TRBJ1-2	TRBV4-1	TGCGCCAGCAGCCAAGTTGAGACAGGCATAAGCTACACCTTC	CASSQVETGISYTF
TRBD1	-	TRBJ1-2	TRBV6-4	TGTGCCAGCAGTGCCGTTTATTTAGGGGGCGACTATGGCTACACCTTC	CASSAVYLGGDYGYTF
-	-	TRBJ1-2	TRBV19	TGTGCCAGTAGTATAGACGTCGACAGGACCTATGGCTACACCTTC	CASSIDVDRTYGYTF
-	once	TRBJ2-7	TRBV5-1	TGCGCCAGCAGCGTCGGCCAGGTGGAACAGGGCGAGCAGTACTTC	CASSVGQVEQGEQYF
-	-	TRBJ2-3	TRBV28	TGTGCCAGCAGTTCCCTGGGCGCCAGGGTGCTCGATACGCAGTATTTT	CASSSLGARVLDTQYF
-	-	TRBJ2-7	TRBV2	TGTGCCAGCAGTCGGACCTCCACTTCGGGGGAGCAGTACTTC	CASSRTSTSGEQYF
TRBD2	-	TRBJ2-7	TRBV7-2	TGTGCCAGCAGCTTAGTTAGCGGGAGGGCCTTGTACGAGCAGTACTTC	CASSLVSGRALYEQYF
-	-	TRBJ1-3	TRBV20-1	TGCAGTGCTAGTAGGGGGGGAGCTGGAAACACCATATATTTT	CSASRGGAGNTIYF
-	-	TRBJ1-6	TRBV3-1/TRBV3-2	TGTGCCAGCAGCCGACCCGGGAAGAATTCACCCCTCCACTTT	CASSRPGKNSPLHF
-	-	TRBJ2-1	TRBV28	TGTGCCAGCAGAGGGGGGGGTCCTTACAATGAGCAGTTCTTC	CASRGGGPYNEQFF
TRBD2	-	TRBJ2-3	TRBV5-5	TGTGCCAGCACCACTATAGCGGGAGGCTACACAGATACGCAGTATTTT	CASTTIAGGYTDTQYF
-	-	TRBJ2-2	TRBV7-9	TGTGCCAGCAGCCCTAGTAGAACCGGGGAGCTGTTTTTT	CASSPSRTGELFF
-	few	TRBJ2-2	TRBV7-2	TGTGCCAGCAGCTTAGTAACTATGAACACCGGGGAGCTGTTTTTT	CASSLVTMNTGELFF
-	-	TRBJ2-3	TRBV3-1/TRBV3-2	TGTGCCAGCAGCCGCCCCGCCGCTGGCATAAATACGCAGTATTTT	CASSRPAAGINTQYF
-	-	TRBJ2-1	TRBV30	TGTGCCTGGGCCCGCAGCGCCTACAATGAGCAGTTCTTC	CAWARSAYNEQFF
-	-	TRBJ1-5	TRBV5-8	TGTGCCAGCAGCTTGGGTCGGAGCGATCAGCCCCAGCATTTT	CASSLGRSDQPQHF
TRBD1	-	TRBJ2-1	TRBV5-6	TGTGCCAGCAGCGGTGACAGGGGGCGCGGGAATGAGCAGTTCTTC	CASSGDRGRGNEQFF
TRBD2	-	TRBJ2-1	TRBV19	TGTGCCAGTAGTGCCGGGGTTGCGGGAGGTTTGCTCTTC	CASSAGVAGGLLF
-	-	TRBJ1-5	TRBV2	TGTGCCAGCAGTGAAAATTACAACAATCAGCCCCAGCATTTT	CASSENYNNQPQHF
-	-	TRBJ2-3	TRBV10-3	TGTGCCGTCCCAGTTACGCAGTATTTT	CAVPVTQYF
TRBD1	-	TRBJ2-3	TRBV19	TGTGCCAGTACTCCTTATCCGGGACAGGGTGGACCAGATACGCAGTATTTT	CASTPYPGQGGPDTQYF
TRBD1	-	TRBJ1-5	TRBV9	TGTGCCAGCAGCGAGGGGGCCCGGAGCAATCAGCCCCAGCATTTT	CASSEGARSNQPQHF
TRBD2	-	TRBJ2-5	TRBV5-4	TGTGCCAGCAGCAGACCTAGCGGGGGGGAGACCCAGTACTTC	CASSRPSGGETQYF
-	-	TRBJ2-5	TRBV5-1	TGCGCCAGCAGCTTGTCGCGGGGCTGGGAGACCCAGTACTTC	CASSLSRGWETQYF
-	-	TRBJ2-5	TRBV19	TGTGCCAGTAGTTTACCGGGATCTCCGGAGACCCAGTACTTC	CASSLPGSPETQYF
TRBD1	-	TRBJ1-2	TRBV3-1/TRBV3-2	TGTGCCAGCAAACGTGCAGGGGGCGAGGTTGGCTACACCTTC	CASKRAGGEVGYTF
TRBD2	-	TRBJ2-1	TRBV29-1	TGCAGCGTTGATGAGGGAGGGCCCAGCTCCTACAATGAGCAGTTCTTC	CSVDEGGPSSYNEQFF
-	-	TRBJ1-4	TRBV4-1	TGCGCCAGCAGCCGGGGGGAAGTTGATGAAAAACTGTTTTTT	CASSRGEVDEKLFF
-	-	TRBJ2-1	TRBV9	TGTGCCAGCAGCGTAGACAGTTGGTTATACAATGAGCAGTTCTTC	CASSVDSWLYNEQFF
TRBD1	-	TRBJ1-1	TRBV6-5	TGTGCCAGCAGTTACGCAACCGGGACAGGGGGTGAAGCTTTCTTT	CASSYATGTGGEAFF
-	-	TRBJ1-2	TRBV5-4	TGTGCCAGCACCTCAAAGGACAGCCCCGGCTACACCTTC	CASTSKDSPGYTF
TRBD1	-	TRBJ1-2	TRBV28	TGTGCCAGCAGTTTAATCCTCCAAGGGGGCGCAGGAGGTGGCTACACCTTC	CASSLILQGGAGGGYTF
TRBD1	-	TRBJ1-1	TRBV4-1	TGCGCCAGCAGCCAAGATAAGACAGGGGGCACTGAAGCTTTCTTT	CASSQDKTGGTEAFF
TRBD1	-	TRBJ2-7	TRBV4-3	TGCGCCAGCAGCCGGGACAGGGGAGGAGACGAGCAGTACTTC	CASSRDRGGDEQYF
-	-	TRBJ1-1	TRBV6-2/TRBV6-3	TGTGCCAGCAGTTACGGCGGGAACACTGAAGCTTTCTTT	CASSYGGNTEAFF
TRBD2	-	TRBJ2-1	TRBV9	TGTGCCAGCAGTGTCCGTAGCGGGAGGACGGGTGATGAGCAGTTCTTC	CASSVRSGRTGDEQFF
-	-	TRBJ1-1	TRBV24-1	TGTGCCACCAGTGAAGGGGTTGGCACTGAAGCTTTCTTT	CATSEGVGTEAFF
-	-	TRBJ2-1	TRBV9	TGTGCCAGCAGCGGTTTGGGTAGCAGTGAGCAGTTCTTC	CASSGLGSSEQFF
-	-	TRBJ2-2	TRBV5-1	TGCGCCAGCAGCTTGACCCCGACAGTCTCCACCGGGGAGCTGTTTTTT	CASSLTPTVSTGELFF